This T cell receptor beta chain was captured by sequencing in a study of sequential checkpoint blockade in melanoma. Trimming shortened V by 4 bases and J by 0 bases, and 17 bases separated the two germline ends. Germline lookup yields CDR1 SGHRS and CDR2 YFSETQ. This CDR3 has 17 residues. Treatment denoted: randomized to nivolumab then ipilimumab (arm A) or the reverse (arm B). Assay: immunoSEQ multiplex PCR; the TCRdb copy retains only in-frame clones and omits some. Of 9,500 to 15,000 clones in the sample, 70% to 85% were seen once. The source is a human donor with melanoma. The chain uses TRBV5-1 and TRBJ2-1; D not certain. The sequences come from CD8+ T cells sorted from blood (inferred from file names), collected from a patient given nivolumab and ipilimumab in sequence. CDR3 amino acids: CASSRSRRFSSYNEQFF. The CDR3 nucleotides are TGCGCCAGCAGCCGGAGTCGCCGATTCAGCTCCTACAATGAGCAGTTCTTC.